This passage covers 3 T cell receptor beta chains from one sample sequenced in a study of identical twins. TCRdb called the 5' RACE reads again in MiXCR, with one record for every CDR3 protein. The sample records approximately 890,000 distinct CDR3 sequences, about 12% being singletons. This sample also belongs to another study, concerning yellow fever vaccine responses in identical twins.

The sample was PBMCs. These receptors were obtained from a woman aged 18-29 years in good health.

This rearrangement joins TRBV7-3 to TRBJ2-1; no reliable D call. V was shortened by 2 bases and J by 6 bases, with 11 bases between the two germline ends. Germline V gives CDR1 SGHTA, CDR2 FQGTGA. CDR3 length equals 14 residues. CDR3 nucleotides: TGTGCCAGCAGCTTAGGGCAAACTTCCAATGAGCAGTTCTTC. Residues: CASSLGQTSNEQFF.

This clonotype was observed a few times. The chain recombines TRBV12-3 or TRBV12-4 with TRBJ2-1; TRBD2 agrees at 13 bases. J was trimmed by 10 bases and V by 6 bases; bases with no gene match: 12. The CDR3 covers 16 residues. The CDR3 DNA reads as TGTGCCAGCAGCCACTGGACTAGCGGGAGTTACGAGGAGCAGTTCTTC. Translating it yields CASSHWTSGSYEEQFF.

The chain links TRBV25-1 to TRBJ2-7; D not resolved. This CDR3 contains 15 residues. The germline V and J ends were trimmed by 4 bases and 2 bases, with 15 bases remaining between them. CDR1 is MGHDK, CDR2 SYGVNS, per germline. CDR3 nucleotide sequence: TGTGCCAGCAGTGGAGCCCCCGGCGGAGCCTACGAGCAGTACGTC. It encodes CASSGAPGGAYEQYV.